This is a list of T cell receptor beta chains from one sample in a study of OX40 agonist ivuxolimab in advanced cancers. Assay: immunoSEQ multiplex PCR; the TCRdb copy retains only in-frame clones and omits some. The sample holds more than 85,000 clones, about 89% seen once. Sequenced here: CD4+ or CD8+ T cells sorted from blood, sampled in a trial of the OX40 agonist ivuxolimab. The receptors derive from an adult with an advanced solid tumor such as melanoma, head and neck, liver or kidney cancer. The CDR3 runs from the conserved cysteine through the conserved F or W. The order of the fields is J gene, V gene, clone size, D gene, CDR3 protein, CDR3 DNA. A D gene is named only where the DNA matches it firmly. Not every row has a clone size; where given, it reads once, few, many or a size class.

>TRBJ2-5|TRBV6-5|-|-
CASSYGGETQYF
TGTGCCAGCAGTTACGGTGGCGAGACCCAGTACTTC
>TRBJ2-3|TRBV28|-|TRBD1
CASRTGGYADTQYF
TGTGCCAGCAGGACAGGGGGCTACGCAGATACGCAGTATTTT
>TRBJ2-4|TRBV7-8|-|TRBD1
CASSLGDRVIAKNIQYF
TGTGCCAGCAGCTTAGGCGACAGGGTGATAGCCAAAAACATTCAGTACTTC
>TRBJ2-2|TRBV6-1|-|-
CASFRRVGNTGELFF
TGTGCCAGCTTTCGCCGAGTAGGCAACACCGGGGAGCTGTTTTTT
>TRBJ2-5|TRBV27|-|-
CASRGGARTQETQYF
TGTGCCAGCAGGGGGGGCGCGAGAACTCAAGAGACCCAGTACTTC
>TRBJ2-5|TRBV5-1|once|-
CASSLFGRDVETQYF
TGCGCCAGCAGCTTGTTCGGCAGGGACGTCGAGACCCAGTACTTC
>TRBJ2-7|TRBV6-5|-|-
CATRTEGSGEQYF
TGTGCCACCAGAACCGAGGGAAGTGGCGAGCAGTACTTC
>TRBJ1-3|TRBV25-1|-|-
CASSGRHISGNTIYF
TGTGCCAGCAGTGGGCGGCACATCTCTGGAAACACCATATATTTT
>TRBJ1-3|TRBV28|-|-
CASSYQFSGNTIYF
TGTGCCAGCAGTTACCAGTTCTCTGGAAACACCATATATTTT
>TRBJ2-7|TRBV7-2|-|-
CASSTDSTYEQYF
TGTGCCAGCAGCACCGACAGTACCTACGAGCAGTACTTC
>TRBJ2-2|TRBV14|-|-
CASREQGNTGELFF
TGTGCCAGCAGAGAACAGGGTAACACCGGGGAGCTGTTTTTT
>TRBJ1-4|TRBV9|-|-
CASSVVGGLNEKLFF
TGTGCCAGCAGCGTAGTGGGGGGTCTTAATGAAAAACTGTTTTTT
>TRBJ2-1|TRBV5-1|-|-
CASTTEPLYNEQFF
TGCGCCAGCACGACCGAACCTCTTTACAATGAGCAGTTCTTC
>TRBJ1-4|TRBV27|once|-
CASSFGGAEKLFF
TGTGCCAGCAGTTTCGGCGGCGCTGAAAAACTGTTTTTT
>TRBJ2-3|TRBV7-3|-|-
CASRLTSSDTQYF
TGTGCCAGCAGACTAACTAGCTCAGATACGCAGTATTTT
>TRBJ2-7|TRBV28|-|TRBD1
CASSHGQAYEQYF
TGTGCCAGCAGTCACGGACAGGCCTACGAGCAGTACTTC
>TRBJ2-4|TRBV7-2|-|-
CASSLSFQGTDIQYF
TGTGCCAGCAGCTTAAGTTTCCAGGGTACGGACATTCAGTACTTC
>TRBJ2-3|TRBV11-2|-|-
CASSGDPTSSTDTQYF
TGTGCCAGCAGCGGGGACCCAACCTCTAGCACAGATACGCAGTATTTT
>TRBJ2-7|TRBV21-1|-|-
CASTGASGTETYEQYF
TGTGCCAGCACTGGTGCAAGCGGGACAGAAACCTACGAGCAGTACTTC
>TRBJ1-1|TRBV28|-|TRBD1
CASSFGQANTEAFF
TGTGCCAGCAGTTTTGGACAGGCGAACACTGAAGCTTTCTTT
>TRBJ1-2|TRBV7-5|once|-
CARSFSETGTVFNYGYTF
TGTGCCAGAAGCTTCAGCGAAACCGGGACAGTCTTTAACTATGGCTACACCTTC
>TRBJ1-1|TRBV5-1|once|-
CASSPLQGVWTEAFF
TGCGCCAGCAGCCCTCTACAGGGTGTATGGACTGAAGCTTTCTTT
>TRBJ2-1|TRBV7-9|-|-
CASSSPSSGEQFF
TGTGCCAGCAGCTCCCCATCCTCGGGGGAGCAGTTCTTC
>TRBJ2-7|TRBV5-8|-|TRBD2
CASSRRGGDYEQYF
TGTGCCAGCAGCCGCCGGGGGGGTGACTACGAGCAGTACTTC
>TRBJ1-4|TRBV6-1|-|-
CASTPTVVNEKLFF
TGTGCCAGCACCCCGACGGTGGTTAATGAAAAACTGTTTTTT
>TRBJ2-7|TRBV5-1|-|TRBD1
CASSSGRTGPHEQYF
TGCGCCAGCAGCTCGGGAAGGACAGGGCCCCACGAGCAGTACTTC
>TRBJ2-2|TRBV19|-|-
CASSNEVRAFAAALNTGELFF
TGTGCCAGTAGTAATGAGGTCAGGGCATTTGCAGCGGCTCTGAACACCGGGGAGCTGTTTTTT
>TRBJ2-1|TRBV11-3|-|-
CASSLDSPREQFF
TGTGCCAGCAGCTTAGATTCTCCGAGGGAGCAGTTCTTC
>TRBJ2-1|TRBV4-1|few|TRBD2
CASSLGLAGEGGQFF
TGCGCCAGCAGCCTAGGACTAGCAGGTGAGGGAGGGCAGTTCTTC
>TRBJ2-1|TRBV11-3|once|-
CASSPDFSSYNEQFF
TGTGCCAGCAGCCCGGACTTCAGCTCCTACAATGAGCAGTTCTTC
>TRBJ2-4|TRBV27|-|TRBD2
CASRGGSALAKNIQYF
TGTGCCAGCAGGGGCGGGAGTGCCCTAGCCAAAAACATTCAGTACTTC
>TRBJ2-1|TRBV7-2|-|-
CASSLDSLAGNEQFF
TGTGCCAGCAGCTTAGATTCCCTGGCCGGTAATGAGCAGTTCTTC
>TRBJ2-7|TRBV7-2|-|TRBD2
CASSSPTSGRAPYEQYF
TGTGCCAGCAGCTCGCCGACTAGCGGGAGGGCCCCCTACGAGCAGTACTTC
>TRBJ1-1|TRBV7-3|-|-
CASSLTSVTEAFF
TGTGCCAGCAGCTTAACGTCAGTCACTGAAGCTTTCTTT
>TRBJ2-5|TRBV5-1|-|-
CASSYVGAQETQYF
TGCGCCAGCAGCTACGTAGGGGCTCAAGAGACCCAGTACTTC
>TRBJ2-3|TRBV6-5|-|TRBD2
CASSGLAGGDTQYF
TGTGCCAGCAGCGGACTAGCGGGAGGAGATACGCAGTATTTT
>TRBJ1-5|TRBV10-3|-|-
CAIREGLGNQPQHF
TGTGCCATCAGGGAAGGGTTAGGGAATCAGCCCCAGCATTTT
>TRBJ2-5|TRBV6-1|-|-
CASSELPASTGTQYF
TGTGCCAGCAGTGAACTTCCAGCCTCAACGGGGACCCAGTACTTC
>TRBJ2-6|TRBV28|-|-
CASSSLKGANVLTF
TGTGCCAGCAGTTCCCTCAAGGGGGCCAACGTCCTGACTTTC
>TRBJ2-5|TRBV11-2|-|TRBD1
CASSLGLGQGQKTQYF
TGTGCCAGCAGCTTAGGTCTAGGACAGGGTCAGAAGACCCAGTACTTC
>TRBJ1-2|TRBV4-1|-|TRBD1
CASSPRQGSDYGYTF
TGCGCCAGCAGCCCCAGACAGGGATCGGACTATGGCTACACCTTC
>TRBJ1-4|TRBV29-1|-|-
CSVEQGSNEKLFF
TGCAGCGTCGAACAGGGTTCTAATGAAAAACTGTTTTTT
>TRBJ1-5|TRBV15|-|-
CATSRAVGNQPQHF
TGTGCCACCAGCAGAGCGGTCGGGAATCAGCCCCAGCATTTT
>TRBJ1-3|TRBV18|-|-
CASSPSTGSGNTIYF
TGTGCCAGCTCACCCTCAACAGGATCTGGAAACACCATATATTTT
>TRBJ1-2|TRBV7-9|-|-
CASSLTGSGYGYTF
TGTGCCAGCAGCTTAACGGGTAGCGGCTATGGCTACACCTTC